The present T cell receptor (beta chain) was sequenced within a study of control samples from healthy donors and cancer patients. Profiled with immunoSEQ multiplex PCR; TCRdb holds only in-frame clones, not every one. Among about 160,000 clones listed, around 96% were seen once. The CDR3 runs to 12 residues. Looked up from germline, CDR1 is MDHEN and CDR2 is SYDVKM. Trimming at V came to 6 bases and at J to 11 bases, leaving 7 bases not matched to a gene. The chain carries TRBV28 and TRBJ1-1, with 9 bases fitting TRBD1. This TCR came from a woman in her twenties or thirties in good health. The sample comprised blood. Written as DNA, the CDR3 is TGTGCCAGCAGCCGGGGACAGGGCATCGCTTTCTTT. It translates to CASSRGQGIAFF.